This T cell receptor (beta chain) was identified in a study of blood T cells in healthy people across ages (dated by TCRdb to about 2015). About the full investigation: In model experiments, template switching captured about one uniquely barcoded TCR beta cDNA molecule for every two T cells. Age-related changes in TCR beta repertoire diversity were measured in the study by deep sequencing normalized with unique cDNA molecular identifiers. To avoid experimental bias, donors of different ages were randomly spread across the sequencing lanes. For two donors (one aged 18 to 30 and one aged 80 or older), the study analyzed two additional independent replicas of 1 million unique cDNA reads from the same blood draw. Donors were grouped into four age groups: young (average 16 years), middle-aged (roughly 40), aged (around 60) and long-lived (approximately 82). Findings and caveats that apply to the study as a whole: Because donor CMV infection status was unknown, age-related changes in expanded clonotypes were potentially confounded. There was a strong correlation between observed TCR beta diversity and the percentage of naive T cells measured by flow cytometry. Estimates of total diversity based on one million sequenced T cells were regarded as lower bounds and as underestimates. Compared with the aged group, more naive CD4+ T cells, fewer expanded clones and increased TCR diversity were shown by the long-lived group, suggesting age selection. As age increased, observed TCR beta diversity per million T cells dropped in a roughly linear way, and a significant reduction was already evident by age about 40. Because profiling used bulk unsorted PBMCs, naive and antigen-experienced compartments could not be compared conclusively.

This clonotype was detected once. Its antigen is unknown. Mismatch with germline at one junction end may stem from a read error. As encoded in the germline V gene, CDR1 is LGHNA while CDR2 is YNFKEQ. Counted from cysteine to phenylalanine, this CDR3 has 14 amino acids. Of all the DNA, just the CDR3 is kept, 42 bases in frame from base 1. The approximately 40 donors, aged about 6 to 95 years, were systemically healthy Caucasian individuals from Russia. Each donor gave 8 to 10 milliliters of peripheral blood, drawn into EDTA-treated Vacutainer tubes. Ficoll-Paque density-gradient centrifugation was used to isolate PBMCs, with at least 6.5 million per sample. Trizol reagent was used to extract total RNA from the PBMCs, yielding at least 5 micrograms per sample. The percentages of naive CD45RAhigh/CD27high T cells were determined by flow cytometry on a PBMC aliquot from every donor. The method behind the library was 5' RACE. TCRdb lists the instrument as Illumina HiSeq 2500. A second PCR of 7 to 11 cycles was performed with a sample-barcoded 5' primer and a J-beta primer mix. A unique molecular identifier was introduced onto each TCR beta cDNA molecule by a template-switch 5' adaptor carrying 12 random nucleotides. At least 2.5 million CDR3-containing paired-end reads were obtained from each sample. First-strand cDNA was synthesized from all RNA with the Mint cDNA synthesis kit, primed by a TRBC-specific oligonucleotide. After uracil-DNA glycosylase treatment, a first 18-cycle PCR used universal primers M1SS and BC2_uni_R on all cDNA. The study's processing was this. Normalization of each sample was performed by random selection of 1 million high-quality reads, each carrying a distinct molecular identifier. Reads with shared molecular identifiers were discarded instead of being binned into consensus sequences. MiTCR, with a Q25 quality threshold and the strictest error-elimination algorithm, was used for CDR3 identification, clonotype clustering and error correction. A nonparametric unseen species model with Euler transformation was used to estimate lower-bound total TCR beta diversity. TCRdb applied fastp at Q25 and MiXCR to the public reads, then kept only in-frame beta chains. Every distinct CDR3 protein forms one entry, paired with its most common genes and DNA. TCRdb's processing, not the authors', yielded these V and J calls. This sample lists approximately 690,000 distinct CDR3 sequences; approximately 40% were detected once. Roughly 30% of the sample lies in the top ten.

Recombination linked TRBV4-2 to TRBJ2-1; 10 nucleotides in the junction match TRBD2. Sequencing was done on a sample of blood. The sequence derives from a man older than 75 in good health. At the DNA level, the sequence is TGTGTCAGCAGCCAAGGTCTAGCGGGAGTTACCGTGTTCTTC. This is translated as CVSSQGLAGVTVFF.